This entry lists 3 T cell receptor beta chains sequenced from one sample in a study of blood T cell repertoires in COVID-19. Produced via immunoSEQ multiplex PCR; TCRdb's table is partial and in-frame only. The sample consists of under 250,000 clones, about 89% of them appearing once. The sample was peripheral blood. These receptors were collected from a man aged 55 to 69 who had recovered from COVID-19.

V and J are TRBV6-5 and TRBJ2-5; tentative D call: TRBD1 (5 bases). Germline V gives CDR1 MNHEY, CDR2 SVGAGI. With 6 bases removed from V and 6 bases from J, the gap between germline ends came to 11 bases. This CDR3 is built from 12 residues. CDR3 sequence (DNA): TGTGCCAGCAGCCCAGACAGCCAGACCCAGTACTTC. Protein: CASSPDSQTQYF.

The CDR3 DNA follows: TGTGCCAGCAGTTTAGCGGTAGCGGAGCAGTACTTC. Its protein is CASSLAVAEQYF. The V call is TRBV12-3 or TRBV12-4, the J call TRBJ2-7, with D perhaps TRBD2 (5 bases). CDR3 size: 12 residues. Trimming cost V 0 bases and J 7 bases, with 7 bases left between them.

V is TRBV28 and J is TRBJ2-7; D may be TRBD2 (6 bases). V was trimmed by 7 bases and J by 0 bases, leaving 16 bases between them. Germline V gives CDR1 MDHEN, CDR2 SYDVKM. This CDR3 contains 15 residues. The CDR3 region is CASTLWAGSSYEQYF. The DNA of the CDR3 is TGTGCCAGCACCCTATGGGCGGGGAGCTCCTACGAGCAGTACTTC.